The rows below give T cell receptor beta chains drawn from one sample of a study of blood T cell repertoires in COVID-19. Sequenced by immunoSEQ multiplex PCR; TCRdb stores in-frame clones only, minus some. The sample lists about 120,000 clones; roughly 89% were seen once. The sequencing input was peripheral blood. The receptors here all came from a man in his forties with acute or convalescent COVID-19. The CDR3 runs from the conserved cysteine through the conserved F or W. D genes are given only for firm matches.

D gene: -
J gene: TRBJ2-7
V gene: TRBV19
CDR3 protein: CASSIEGQPIEQYF

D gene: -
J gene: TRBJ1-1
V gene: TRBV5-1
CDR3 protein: CASSLGWGATSEAFF

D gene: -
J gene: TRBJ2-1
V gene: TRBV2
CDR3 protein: CASSELRGYNEQFF

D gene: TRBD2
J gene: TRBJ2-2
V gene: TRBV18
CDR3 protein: CASSPATSARLAGYTGELFF

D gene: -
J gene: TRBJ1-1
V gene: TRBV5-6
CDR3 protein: CASSLGQYMNTEAFF

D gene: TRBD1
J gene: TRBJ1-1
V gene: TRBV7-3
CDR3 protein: CASSLYPGGWSTEAFF

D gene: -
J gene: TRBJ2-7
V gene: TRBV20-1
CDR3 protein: CSASWASYEQYF

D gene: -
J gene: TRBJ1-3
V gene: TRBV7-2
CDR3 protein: CASSPTSSGNTIYF

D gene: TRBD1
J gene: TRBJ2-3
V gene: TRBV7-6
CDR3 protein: CASSPQDRGFGTDTQYF

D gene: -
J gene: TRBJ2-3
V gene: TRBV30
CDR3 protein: CAGSTGLADTQYF

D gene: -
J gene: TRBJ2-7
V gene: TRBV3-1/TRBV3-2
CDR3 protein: CASSQGASSYEQYF